Below, one T cell receptor beta chain is given with its context. Assay used: immunoSEQ multiplex PCR; TCRdb lists only in-frame clones, some missing. The sample has about 36,000 clones; roughly two thirds are singletons. V was pared by 2 bases and J by 4 bases, with 9 bases of the junction left unmatched. The V gene's germline CDR1 is MNHNS and CDR2 SASEGT. This CDR3 comprises 17 residues. The patients all showed relapse after autologous stem cell transplantation, while their brentuximab vedotin exposure varied. The record originates from a study of PD-1 blockade in classical Hodgkin lymphoma. This TCR came from a human donor with classical Hodgkin lymphoma. The sequencing here drew on peripheral blood mononuclear cells (PBMCs), taken before the second cycle of nivolumab. The chain links TRBV6-1 to TRBJ1-5, with TRBD1 matching over 9 bases. CDR3 in DNA: TGTGCCAGCAGTGAACTTACAGGGGGCAGATTAAATCAGCCCCAGCATTTT. It is translated as CASSELTGGRLNQPQHF.